The 20 T cell receptor beta chains listed next were all sequenced from one sample in a study of T cell changes during pregnancy in multiple sclerosis. Some clones are missing from TCRdb's copy, which holds only in-frame ones; the method was immunoSEQ multiplex PCR. Seen here are 50,000 or so clones, roughly 93% observed once, and the top ten hold around 1.9%. Sequences were derived from peripheral blood, sampled in the second trimester of pregnancy. Every receptor here comes from a female donor with multiple sclerosis, enrolled in a pregnancy study.

The chain has TRBV4-3 and TRBJ2-2; TRBD1 matches at 8 bases. CDR1 is LGHNA and CDR2 is YSLEER in the germline V gene. CDR3 length: 17 amino acids. V shed 1 base, J shed 1 base, and the junction held 5 bases outside the gene matches. The CDR3 protein is CASSQGTGGMNTGELFF. DNA of the CDR3: TGCGCCAGCAGCCAAGGCACAGGGGGTATGAACACCGGGGAGCTGTTTTTT.

A single count supports this clone. The rearrangement joins TRBV18 to TRBJ2-7, with TRBD1 matching 11 bases. Per the germline V gene, CDR1 is KGHSH and CDR2 is LQKENI. The junction had 4 bases not matched to a gene; V was cut back by 2 bases and J by 4 bases. This CDR3 contains 15 residues. CDR3 nucleotide sequence: TGTGCCAGCTCACCAGGGACAGGGGGGAAATACGAGCAGTACTTC. Amino acids: CASSPGTGGKYEQYF.

V usage is TRBV18 and J usage is TRBJ2-5; 9 bases agree with TRBD1. The length of the CDR3 is 14 residues. The germline gives CDR1 KGHSH, CDR2 LQKENI. The V and J ends lost 5 bases and 5 bases, in that order; junction bases with no gene match: 6. The CDR3 DNA reads as TGTGCCAGCTCATCGGGGACAGGGTCGGAGACCCAGTACTTC. Its protein product is CASSSGTGSETQYF.

V and J are TRBV28 and TRBJ2-3, with TRBD2 as a possible D gene (6 bases). The CDR3 loop spans 13 amino acids. Trimming stripped 10 bases from V and 5 bases from J, with 16 bases between. Germline CDR1 and CDR2: MDHEN and SYDVKM. The CDR3 reads CATLTRVVDTQYF. The CDR3 DNA is TGTGCCACCTTGACTAGGGTCGTAGATACGCAGTATTTT.

The chain has TRBV6-6 and TRBJ1-5, with 8 bases lining up with TRBD1. This CDR3 is built from 15 residues. With V trimmed by 6 bases and J by 5 bases, 9 bases remained unmatched. Germline CDR1 MNHNY, CDR2 SVGAGI (reference sequence). Here the CDR3 DNA reads TGTGCCAGCAGCTCATACGGACAGGGATATCAGCCCCAGCATTTT. It encodes CASSSYGQGYQPQHF.

This chain links TRBV5-4 with TRBJ1-4; the D gene is possibly TRBD1 (6 bases). CDR1 and CDR2 (germline): SGHNT, YYREEE (reference sequence). Trimming left V 4 bases short and J 0 bases short, with 10 bases between. The CDR3 has 15 amino acids. The CDR3 nucleotides read TGTGCCAGCAGCCGGACAGTCTCAACTAATGAAAAACTGTTTTTT. Protein sequence: CASSRTVSTNEKLFF.

The chain combines TRBV7-2 with TRBJ1-1; D gene ambiguous. The CDR3 sequence is 13 residues long. Trimming took 2 bases from V and 4 from J, leaving 8 bases between them. Germline CDR1 is SGHTA and CDR2 is FQGNSA. CDR3 in amino acids: CASSLIVSTEAFF. The CDR3 DNA follows: TGTGCCAGCAGCTTAATAGTGAGCACTGAAGCTTTCTTT.

The rearrangement joins TRBV15 to TRBJ2-7; D possibly corresponds to TRBD2 (5 bases). The CDR3 loop spans 14 amino acids. V was clipped by 0 bases and J by 3 bases, with 9 bases between them. From germline, CDR1 is LNHNV and CDR2 YYDKDF (reference sequence). The CDR3 DNA sequence: TGTGCCACCAGCAGAGAAGAGCGGCTCTACGAGCAGTACTTC. It yields the protein CATSREERLYEQYF.

This clone came up once. This chain joins TRBV6-1 and TRBJ1-5, with 10 bases matching TRBD1. The CDR3 contains 15 residues. Germline loops: CDR1 MNHNS, CDR2 SASEGT. The ends lost 4 bases at V and 4 bases at J; junction bases unmatched: 4. The CDR3 DNA reads as TGTGCCAGCAGTGCCCGGACAGGGGGTAATCAGCCCCAGCATTTT. This translates into CASSARTGGNQPQHF.

The V and J genes are TRBV9 and TRBJ2-2; TRBD2 matches 14 bases. The V gene end was trimmed by 0 bases and the J gene end by 7 bases; junction bases not matched to a gene: 14. The V gene's germline CDR1 is SGDLS and CDR2 YYNGEE. This CDR3 is built from 20 residues. CDR3 nucleotide sequence: TGTGCCAGCAGCGTAGCAGGAGCGGGACTAGCGGGAGTTCGGGGCGGGGAGCTGTTTTTT. This sequence encodes CASSVAGAGLAGVRGGELFF.

V is TRBV6-5 and J is TRBJ2-1; 11 nucleotides agree with TRBD2. CDR1 is MNHEY, CDR2 SVGAGI, per germline. This CDR3 is built from 14 residues. After removal of 5 bases from V and 7 bases from J, the junction contained 4 bases not matched to a gene. CDR3 bases: TGTGCCAGCAGTCTTAGCGGGAGGGCAAATGAGCAGTTCTTC. Translated, it gives CASSLSGRANEQFF.

The chain links TRBV9 to TRBJ2-5, with D hard to call. Germline-derived CDR1 and CDR2 are SGDLS and YYNGEE. This CDR3 has 14 residues. V lost 3 bases, J lost 0 bases, and 9 bases lay in between. CDR3 loop: CASSETVNQETQYF. The CDR3 nucleotides are TGTGCCAGCAGCGAAACGGTTAACCAAGAGACCCAGTACTTC.

The chain employs TRBV7-9 and TRBJ2-1; D may be TRBD2 (5 bases). V lost 0 bases and J 9 bases, leaving 12 bases between the germline ends. The CDR3 totals 14 residues. Germline lookup yields CDR1 SEHNR and CDR2 FQNEAQ (reference sequence). DNA for the CDR3: TGTGCCAGCAGCTTAGCGGGAGCGCTCGCTGAGCAGTTCTTC. Translating it yields CASSLAGALAEQFF.

This clone was detected a few times. V usage is TRBV2 and J usage is TRBJ1-2; D is unclear. Per the germline V gene, CDR1 is SNHLY and CDR2 is FYNNEI. V lost 3 bases and J 8 bases, leaving 13 bases between the germline ends. This CDR3 contains 13 residues. In DNA form, the CDR3 reads TGTGCCAGCAGTGAGTCACCTCTAATCGGCTACACCTTC. Translated, it gives CASSESPLIGYTF.

The chain recombines TRBV30 with TRBJ2-7; D may be TRBD2 (5 bases). Trimming took off 7 bases at V and 2 bases at J, with 15 bases between the two ends. Germline values: CDR1 GTSNPN, CDR2 SVGIG (reference sequence). The CDR3 totals 13 residues. In DNA, the CDR3 is TGTGCCTCTAAACTCGGGGTGGCCTACGAGCAGTACTTC. Translating gives CASKLGVAYEQYF. Filled out from reference TRBV30 and TRBJ2-7, the complete variable domain reads SQTIHQWPATLVQPVGSPLSLECTVEGTSNPNLYWYRQAAGRGLQLLFYSVGIGQISSEVPQNLSASRPQDRQFILSSKKLLLSDSGFYLCASKLGVAYEQYFGPGTRLTVT.

This chain links TRBV19 with TRBJ2-3, with D maybe TRBD2 (6 bases). Germline V gene data show CDR1 as LNHDA and CDR2 as SQIVND (reference sequence). The CDR3 is made up of 14 amino acids. With 2 bases removed from V and 5 bases from J, the gap between germline ends came to 11 bases. The CDR3 nucleotides are TGTGCCAGTAGTATAATAGCGGCTGGAGATACGCAGTATTTT. Translated, it gives CASSIIAAGDTQYF.

The V gene is TRBV27, the J gene TRBJ2-1; possible D gene TRBD1, 5 bases. V dropped 3 bases and J dropped 13 bases, with 13 bases sitting between them. The V gene's germline CDR1 is MNHEY and CDR2 SMNVEV (reference sequence). The CDR3 runs 12 residues. The CDR3 loop is CASSFRTSGQFF. CDR3 sequence (DNA): TGTGCCAGCAGTTTCCGGACATCCGGACAGTTCTTC.

Note on this clone: The junction departs from the called germline gene at one end, perhaps through a read error. The chain links TRBV25-1 to TRBJ2-1, with 8 bases matching TRBD2. CDR1 and CDR2 from the germline V gene are MGHDK and SYGVNS. This CDR3 has 17 amino acids. CDR3 amino acids: CASSDLPGLARRNGQFF. Here the CDR3 DNA reads TGTGCCAGCAGTGATCTACCCGGACTAGCTCGGAGAAATGGGCAGTTCTTC. The whole variable domain, filled in from reference TRBV25-1 and TRBJ2-1, reads EADIYQTPRYLVIGTGKKITLECSQTMGHDKMYWYQQDPGMELHLIHYSYGVNSTEKGDLSSESTVSRIRTEHFPLTLESARPSHTSQYLCASSDLPGLARRNGQFFGPGTRLTVL.

The chain couples TRBV4-1 to TRBJ1-3; unclear D gene. Between the trimmed V and J ends, which lost 0 bases and 0 bases, there was a span of 12 bases. Germline values: CDR1 MGHRA, CDR2 YSYEKL. The CDR3 sequence is 17 residues long. Written as DNA, the CDR3 is TGCGCCAGCAGCCAAGAGAGGGCAGTGACCTCTGGAAACACCATATATTTT. Protein product: CASSQERAVTSGNTIYF.

The chain couples TRBV2 to TRBJ2-5, with D possibly TRBD1 on 5 matching bases. The V end lost 0 bases, the J end lost 4 bases, and 12 bases lay between the germline ends. This CDR3 region has 15 residues. Per germline, CDR1 SNHLY and CDR2 FYNNEI. The CDR3 nucleotides are TGTGCCAGCAGTGAAGCGAGCAGGGCTCGAGAGACCCAGTACTTC. It encodes CASSEASRARETQYF.